The 16 T cell receptor beta chains presented below share a single source sample, sequenced in a study of radiotherapy plus CTLA-4 blockade in lung cancer. Data came from immunoSEQ multiplex PCR; TCRdb stores just in-frame clones and leaves some out. This table holds 81,000 or so clones, approximately 80% found once. The sample here was peripheral blood, taken from a patient treated with radiotherapy plus ipilimumab. The receptors here all came from a human donor with non-small cell lung cancer that progressed on radiotherapy plus ipilimumab.

For the CDR3, the DNA is TGTGCCATCAGCCTCGGGACTAGCGGGGGGGGAGAGCAGTTCTTC. Encoded protein: CAISLGTSGGGEQFF. This chain uses TRBV10-3 with TRBJ2-1, with 16 bases lining up with TRBD2. The V segment lost 6 bases and the J segment 10 bases; nucleotides outside the gene matches: 6. Germline values: CDR1 ENHRY, CDR2 SYGVKD. The CDR3 runs to 15 residues.

The chain uses TRBV28 and TRBJ1-4; D is unclear. The V end was cut by 5 bases, the J end by 7 bases, with 11 bases between. The CDR3 runs 13 residues. CDR1 and CDR2 from the germline V gene are MDHEN and SYDVKM. The CDR3 sequence: CASSEFRLEKLFF. DNA for the CDR3: TGTGCCAGCAGTGAATTTCGTCTTGAAAAACTGTTTTTT.

This clone was picked up a small number of times. V usage is TRBV6-1 and J usage is TRBJ1-2, with a weak D call TRBD1 (5 bases). Trimming shortened V by 10 bases and J by 8 bases, and 23 bases separated the two germline ends. Germline V CDR1 and CDR2: MNHNS, SASEGT. This CDR3 is 14 amino acids long. The CDR3 loop is CATLGDYLGGGYTF. The CDR3 nucleotides read TGTGCCACCCTGGGGGACTACTTGGGCGGGGGCTACACCTTC.

The chain combines TRBV2 with TRBJ1-3; D call uncertain. Germline CDR1 is SNHLY and CDR2 is FYNNEI. This CDR3 has 15 residues. Trimming stripped 0 bases from V and 3 bases from J, with 9 bases between. The CDR3 sequence is CASSEARASGNTIYF. CDR3 DNA sequence: TGTGCCAGCAGTGAAGCGCGGGCTAGTGGAAACACCATATATTTT.

This chain uses TRBV6-1 with TRBJ1-5; perhaps TRBD1 as D (6 bases). Germline CDR1 and CDR2: MNHNS and SASEGT. The CDR3 length is 16 residues. V lost 4 bases to trimming and J lost 0 bases, with 13 bases between them. CDR3 amino acids: CASSVPTGYSNQPQHF. Here the CDR3 DNA reads TGTGCCAGCAGTGTCCCCACAGGGTATAGCAATCAGCCCCAGCATTTT.

This chain links TRBV19 with TRBJ1-1; D unresolved. The CDR3 is made up of 11 amino acids. With 6 bases removed from V and 6 bases from J, the gap between germline ends came to 8 bases. Germline V gene lookup returns CDR1 LNHDA and CDR2 SQIVND (reference sequence). The CDR3: CASRKRSEAFF. The CDR3 nucleotides read TGTGCCAGTAGGAAACGGTCTGAAGCTTTCTTT.

The sample holds a few counts of this clone. The CDR3 sequence is CASSTDREEVYGYTF. The CDR3 DNA sequence: TGTGCCAGTAGTACTGACAGGGAAGAGGTCTATGGCTACACCTTC. J is TRBJ1-2 and V is TRBV19, with TRBD1 identical over 7 bases. The CDR3 loop spans 15 amino acids. Germline values: CDR1 LNHDA, CDR2 SQIVND (reference sequence). Trimming at V came to 4 bases and at J to 4 bases, leaving 9 bases not matched to a gene.

The chain joins TRBV28 to TRBJ1-2, with D perhaps TRBD1 (5 bases). The CDR3 contains 15 residues. V lost 7 bases to trimming and J lost 5 bases, with 20 bases between them. The V gene's germline CDR1 is MDHEN and CDR2 SYDVKM. Here the CDR3 DNA reads TGTGCCAGCATCACGAGCGCCCCGGGGGTTTATGGCTACACCTTC. Amino acid sequence: CASITSAPGVYGYTF.

V usage is TRBV4-3 and J usage is TRBJ1-2, with no clear D. V dropped 0 bases and J dropped 4 bases, with 12 bases sitting between them. This CDR3 has 15 amino acids. Germline V gene sequence: CDR1 LGHNA, CDR2 YSLEER. The CDR3 DNA sequence: TGCGCCAGCAGCCAAGACGCAGTGAGTCTCTATGGCTACACCTTC. It is translated as CASSQDAVSLYGYTF.

This chain connects TRBV2 to TRBJ1-2, with 12 bases fitting TRBD1. Germline-derived CDR1 and CDR2 are SNHLY and FYNNEI. The CDR3 runs to 16 residues. V was clipped by 6 bases and J by 4 bases; unmatched bases: 9. The CDR3 DNA reads as TGTGCCAGCAGGACCGGGACAGGGGGCGCTGGCTATGGCTACACCTTC. The encoded protein is CASRTGTGGAGYGYTF.

This clone was detected only once. The genes are TRBV18 and TRBJ2-5; no clear D gene. V was clipped by 0 bases and J by 4 bases, with 9 bases between them. Germline CDR1 KGHSH, CDR2 LQKENI. The CDR3 loop spans 14 amino acids. This chain's CDR3 is CASSPPVRGETQYF. The DNA for the CDR3 is TGTGCCAGCTCACCACCGGTGAGAGGAGAGACCCAGTACTTC.

The sample holds a few counts of this clone. This sample also contains other DNA sequences that code for the same CDR3. V is TRBV5-8 and J is TRBJ2-7; D unresolved. With 4 bases removed from V and 3 bases from J, the gap between germline ends came to 2 bases. Germline values: CDR1 SGHTS, CDR2 YDEGEE. This CDR3 contains 10 residues. CDR3 sequence reads: CASSSYEQYF. The CDR3, as DNA: TGTGCCAGCAGCAGCTACGAGCAGTACTTC.

This clone showed up just once. The V and J genes are TRBV27 and TRBJ1-1; D possibly corresponds to TRBD1 (5 bases). Trimming removed 5 bases at V and 8 bases at J, with 15 bases between. Germline CDR1 and CDR2: MNHEY and SMNVEV (reference sequence). The CDR3 covers 13 residues. The CDR3 sequence is CASSLSGKREAFF. Here the CDR3 DNA reads TGTGCCAGCAGTCTCTCAGGGAAACGCGAAGCTTTCTTT.

The V gene is TRBV9, the J gene TRBJ2-5; TRBD2 agrees at 8 bases. The CDR3 is 15 amino acids. Germline V CDR1 and CDR2: SGDLS, YYNGEE. The V segment lost 0 bases and the J segment 6 bases; nucleotides outside the gene matches: 7. CDR3 region: CASSVDGGALKTQYF. The CDR3 DNA reads TGTGCCAGCAGCGTAGACGGGGGGGCCTTAAAGACCCAGTACTTC.

The chain is built from TRBV27 and TRBJ1-5; D uncertain. CDR1 and CDR2 from the germline V gene are MNHEY and SMNVEV (reference sequence). Between the trimmed V and J ends, which lost 6 bases and 1 base, there was a span of 7 bases. There are 13 residues in the CDR3. The CDR3 region has the DNA TGTGCCAGCAGAGGGTTAAGCAATCAGCCCCAGCATTTT. This encodes CASRGLSNQPQHF.

The chain couples TRBV4-3 to TRBJ2-1; D not resolved. The CDR3 covers 17 residues. From germline, CDR1 is LGHNA and CDR2 YSLEER. The V end lost 0 bases, the J end lost 0 bases, and 12 bases lay between the germline ends. The CDR3 sequence: CASSQESGYSSYNEQFF. The DNA for the CDR3 is TGCGCCAGCAGCCAAGAATCGGGCTACAGCTCCTACAATGAGCAGTTCTTC.